Listed below are T cell receptor beta chains from one sample, sequenced in a study of response to subunit inactivated influenza vaccine. TCRdb used MiXCR to reprocess the RT-PCR reads, holding one entry per CDR3 protein. This table has some 570,000 distinct CDR3 sequences, 11% appearing once. This sample also appeared in a second study, on T cells expressing NK-cell markers.

Material: PBMCs from blood, obtained on the day of vaccination. The receptors stem from a man aged 50 or older who received an inactivated influenza vaccine. CDR3s include the opening cysteine and the closing phenylalanine or tryptophan. Each record gives: CDR3 protein, CDR3 DNA, CDR3 length, D gene, clone size, J gene, V gene. A D gene is named only where the DNA matches it firmly. For some rows the clone size is stated as once, few or many, or as a class when expanded; others skip it.

CDR3: CASSPAGNEQFF
DNA: TGTGCCAGCAGCCCTGCGGGCAATGAGCAGTTCTTC
length: 12
D: -
size: many
J: TRBJ2-1
V: TRBV9

CDR3: CASSEGGRNEQYF
DNA: TGTGCCAGCAGTGAGGGCGGGAGGAACGAGCAGTACTTC
length: 13
D: TRBD2
size: -
J: TRBJ2-7
V: TRBV28

CDR3: CSAGDYLYEQYF
DNA: TGCAGTGCTGGGGACTACCTCTACGAGCAGTACTTC
length: 12
D: TRBD2
size: -
J: TRBJ2-7
V: TRBV20-1

CDR3: CASSSNLAGAGTGELFF
DNA: TGTGCCAGCAGTTCCAATCTAGCGGGAGCGGGCACCGGGGAGCTGTTTTTT
length: 17
D: TRBD2
size: many
J: TRBJ2-2
V: TRBV28

CDR3: CASSEDRDTEAFF
DNA: TGCGCCAGCAGCGAGGACAGGGACACTGAAGCTTTCTTT
length: 13
D: TRBD1
size: few
J: TRBJ1-1
V: TRBV5-1

CDR3: CASTPNTGQTNEKLFF
DNA: TGTGCCAGCACCCCCAATACGGGACAGACTAATGAAAAACTGTTTTTT
length: 16
D: TRBD1
size: many
J: TRBJ1-4
V: TRBV12-3/TRBV12-4

CDR3: CASSYSPQVNTEAFF
DNA: TGTGCCAGCAGTTACTCACCGCAGGTGAACACTGAAGCTTTCTTT
length: 15
D: -
size: -
J: TRBJ1-1
V: TRBV6-5

CDR3: CASSLVFSGGADTQYF
DNA: TGTGCCAGCAGCTTGGTATTCAGCGGGGGGGCAGATACGCAGTATTTT
length: 16
D: TRBD2
size: few
J: TRBJ2-3
V: TRBV5-5

CDR3: CASSLDSNNEQFF
DNA: TGTGCCAGCAGTTTGGACAGTAACAATGAGCAGTTCTTC
length: 13
D: -
size: many
J: TRBJ2-1
V: TRBV28

CDR3: CASSLGSRNWADTQYF
DNA: TGTGCCAGCAGCTTAGGTAGTCGAAACTGGGCAGATACGCAGTATTTT
length: 16
D: -
size: once
J: TRBJ2-3
V: TRBV7-6

CDR3: CASSFALAGGNEQFF
DNA: TGTGCCAGCAGTTTTGCACTAGCCGGCGGCAATGAGCAGTTCTTC
length: 15
D: -
size: few
J: TRBJ2-1
V: TRBV12-3/TRBV12-4

CDR3: CASSITAGNTEAFF
DNA: TGCGCCAGCAGCATAACAGCCGGGAACACTGAAGCTTTCTTT
length: 14
D: -
size: -
J: TRBJ1-1
V: TRBV5-1

CDR3: CASSEARETQYF
DNA: TGTGCCAGCAGTGAAGCACGAGAGACCCAGTACTTC
length: 12
D: -
size: many
J: TRBJ2-5
V: TRBV6-1

CDR3: CASSLWNNEKLFF
DNA: TGTGCCAGCAGCTTGTGGAATAATGAAAAACTGTTTTTT
length: 13
D: -
size: many
J: TRBJ1-4
V: TRBV11-1

CDR3: CASSTGTGTYEQYF
DNA: TGTGCCAGCAGTACCGGGACAGGTACCTACGAGCAGTACTTC
length: 14
D: TRBD1
size: many
J: TRBJ2-7
V: TRBV5-1

CDR3: CAISESETQYF
DNA: TGTGCCATCAGTGAGTCGGAGACCCAGTACTTC
length: 11
D: -
size: many
J: TRBJ2-5
V: TRBV10-3

CDR3: CASSLVWGREQYF
DNA: TGTGCCAGCAGCTTAGTTTGGGGCCGCGAGCAGTACTTC
length: 13
D: -
size: -
J: TRBJ2-7
V: TRBV7-9

CDR3: CASSQGPGIGGANVLTF
DNA: TGTGCCAGCAGCCAAGGGCCAGGGATAGGTGGGGCCAACGTCCTGACTTTC
length: 17
D: -
size: few
J: TRBJ2-6
V: TRBV4-2

CDR3: CASSRAGIFSHSSYNSPLHF
DNA: TGTGCCAGCAGTCGGGCAGGGATTTTTTCCCATAGCTCCTATAATTCACCCCTCCACTTT
length: 20
D: -
size: -
J: TRBJ1-6
V: TRBV27

CDR3: CASSYGLGRKSSYEQYF
DNA: TGTGCCAGCAGTTACGGCCTGGGACGGAAGAGCTCCTACGAGCAGTACTTC
length: 17
D: -
size: many
J: TRBJ2-7
V: TRBV6-5

CDR3: CASSAGQGNSPLHF
DNA: TGCGCCAGCAGCGCGGGACAGGGGAATTCACCCCTCCACTTT
length: 14
D: TRBD1
size: many
J: TRBJ1-6
V: TRBV5-1

CDR3: CSAPRGPLNTGELFF
DNA: TGCAGTGCCCCGAGGGGGCCCTTGAACACCGGGGAGCTGTTTTTT
length: 15
D: TRBD1
size: -
J: TRBJ2-2
V: TRBV20-1

CDR3: CASSEWGGPKYTDTQYF
DNA: TGTGCCAGCAGTGAATGGGGAGGCCCTAAATACACAGATACGCAGTATTTT
length: 17
D: -
size: -
J: TRBJ2-3
V: TRBV2

CDR3: CSAREEGRADGKLFF
DNA: TGCAGTGCTAGAGAGGAGGGGAGGGCTGACGGAAAACTGTTTTTT
length: 15
D: -
size: -
J: TRBJ1-4
V: TRBV20-1

CDR3: CSGAGLAGHRYNEQFF
DNA: TGCAGTGGAGCGGGACTAGCGGGACATCGGTACAATGAGCAGTTCTTC
length: 16
D: TRBD2
size: -
J: TRBJ2-1
V: TRBV20-1

CDR3: CASSLKRQRRNTGELSF
DNA: TGTGCCAGCAGCTTAAAAAGGCAGCGACGGAACACCGGGGAGCTGTCTTTT
length: 17
D: -
size: -
J: TRBJ2-2
V: TRBV11-2

CDR3: CASSIRASAMNTEAFF
DNA: TGCGCCAGCAGCATCAGGGCCTCCGCGATGAACACTGAAGCTTTCTTT
length: 16
D: -
size: few
J: TRBJ1-1
V: TRBV5-1

CDR3: CASSQDEGAQYF
DNA: TGTGCCAGCAGCCAAGATGAAGGGGCCCAGTACTTC
length: 12
D: -
size: few
J: TRBJ2-5
V: TRBV4-2

CDR3: CASSLMGQGAGTEAFF
DNA: TGTGCCAGCAGCTTGATGGGACAGGGGGCTGGGACTGAAGCTTTCTTT
length: 16
D: TRBD1
size: few
J: TRBJ1-1
V: TRBV7-2

CDR3: CASSSSGTSADEQYF
DNA: TGTGCCAGCAGCAGCTCCGGGACTAGCGCCGACGAGCAGTACTTC
length: 15
D: TRBD2
size: -
J: TRBJ2-7
V: TRBV12-3/TRBV12-4

CDR3: CASSPSGLGANVLTF
DNA: TGTGCCAGCAGTCCGTCGGGGCTTGGGGCCAACGTCCTGACTTTC
length: 15
D: -
size: -
J: TRBJ2-6
V: TRBV2

CDR3: CASSQDYPPRLAGDPFGEQFF
DNA: TGCGCCAGCAGCCAAGATTACCCCCCCCGACTAGCGGGTGACCCTTTTGGTGAGCAGTTCTTC
length: 21
D: TRBD2
size: few
J: TRBJ2-1
V: TRBV4-1

CDR3: CASRLSGANNYGYTF
DNA: TGTGCCAGCAGACTATCAGGGGCTAATAACTATGGCTACACCTTC
length: 15
D: -
size: few
J: TRBJ1-2
V: TRBV12-3/TRBV12-4

CDR3: CASSTSRWGEGTQYF
DNA: TGTGCCAGCAGCACATCCCGGTGGGGTGAAGGTACGCAGTATTTT
length: 15
D: -
size: -
J: TRBJ2-3
V: TRBV9

CDR3: CASSSVAGGSLEQFF
DNA: TGTGCCAGCAGCTCCGTAGCGGGAGGCAGTCTTGAGCAGTTCTTC
length: 15
D: TRBD2
size: -
J: TRBJ2-1
V: TRBV7-3

CDR3: CSARGGTSGGDEQFF
DNA: TGCAGTGCTAGAGGCGGGACTAGCGGAGGGGATGAGCAGTTCTTC
length: 15
D: TRBD2
size: few
J: TRBJ2-1
V: TRBV20-1

CDR3: CASSFPTQTGELFF
DNA: TGTGCCAGCAGCTTCCCGACACAAACCGGGGAGCTGTTTTTT
length: 14
D: -
size: -
J: TRBJ2-2
V: TRBV5-6

CDR3: CASSVGSVNEQFF
DNA: TGTGCCAGCAGCGTAGGTTCGGTTAATGAGCAGTTCTTC
length: 13
D: -
size: -
J: TRBJ2-1
V: TRBV9

CDR3: CSAPDSRSYEQYF
DNA: TGCAGTGCTCCGGACAGCCGCTCCTACGAGCAGTACTTC
length: 13
D: -
size: -
J: TRBJ2-7
V: TRBV20-1

CDR3: CASRMSGGPEELFF
DNA: TGCGCCAGCAGGATGTCGGGGGGTCCCGAGGAGCTGTTTTTT
length: 14
D: TRBD2
size: -
J: TRBJ2-2
V: TRBV4-1

CDR3: CSARQRLAFGYYSYNEQFF
DNA: TGCAGTGCTAGGCAACGACTAGCGTTTGGATATTACTCCTACAATGAGCAGTTCTTC
length: 19
D: TRBD2
size: -
J: TRBJ2-1
V: TRBV20-1

CDR3: CASSIRLAGGPFEQYF
DNA: TGTGCCAGTAGTATAAGGTTAGCGGGAGGGCCCTTCGAGCAGTACTTC
length: 16
D: TRBD2
size: -
J: TRBJ2-7
V: TRBV19

CDR3: CASSQDFGQGAEPLHF
DNA: TGTGCCAGCAGCCAAGATTTCGGACAGGGGGCAGAACCCCTCCACTTT
length: 16
D: TRBD1
size: few
J: TRBJ1-6
V: TRBV14

CDR3: CASSPEQQGDLAKNIQYF
DNA: TGTGCCAGCAGTCCGGAACAACAGGGAGATCTAGCCAAAAACATTCAGTACTTC
length: 18
D: -
size: -
J: TRBJ2-4
V: TRBV12-3/TRBV12-4

CDR3: CASTGGQTSQETQYF
DNA: TGTGCCAGCACCGGAGGACAGACCTCCCAAGAGACCCAGTACTTC
length: 15
D: -
size: -
J: TRBJ2-5
V: TRBV7-9

CDR3: CAISLQGSGVYNEQFF
DNA: TGTGCCATCAGCCTCCAGGGCAGCGGGGTATACAATGAGCAGTTCTTC
length: 16
D: TRBD2
size: -
J: TRBJ2-1
V: TRBV10-3

CDR3: CAISDGLAGGPGETQYF
DNA: TGTGCCATCAGTGATGGACTTGCGGGAGGGCCGGGAGAGACCCAGTACTTC
length: 17
D: TRBD2
size: few
J: TRBJ2-5
V: TRBV10-3

CDR3: CAISEGRWQPQHF
DNA: TGTGCCATCAGTGAGGGGAGGTGGCAGCCCCAGCATTTT
length: 13
D: -
size: few
J: TRBJ1-5
V: TRBV10-3

CDR3: CSAPGGRIPYEQYF
DNA: TGCAGTGCTCCCGGCGGGAGGATCCCGTACGAGCAGTACTTC
length: 14
D: TRBD2
size: -
J: TRBJ2-7
V: TRBV20-1

CDR3: CASSFQGRDTQYF
DNA: TGTGCCAGCAGTTTCCAGGGACGAGATACGCAGTATTTT
length: 13
D: -
size: few
J: TRBJ2-3
V: TRBV27

CDR3: CSVEDYRPGQGLNYGYTF
DNA: TGCAGCGTTGAAGACTACCGTCCCGGACAGGGTTTGAACTATGGCTACACCTTC
length: 18
D: TRBD1
size: few
J: TRBJ1-2
V: TRBV29-1

CDR3: CASSLGVVGNYEQYF
DNA: TGCGCCAGCAGCCTGGGGGTTGTTGGAAACTACGAGCAGTACTTC
length: 15
D: -
size: few
J: TRBJ2-7
V: TRBV5-1

CDR3: CASSNGQNNSPLHF
DNA: TGTGCCAGCAGCAACGGACAGAATAATTCACCCCTCCACTTT
length: 14
D: -
size: few
J: TRBJ1-6
V: TRBV3-1

CDR3: CASSRPGHRLDF
DNA: TGTGCCAGCAGCCGACCGGGACATCGGTTAGACTTC
length: 12
D: -
size: -
J: TRBJ2-7
V: TRBV14

CDR3: CASSHERSGRGDTQYF
DNA: TGCGCCAGCAGCCATGAGAGGTCGGGGCGAGGGGATACGCAGTATTTT
length: 16
D: -
size: few
J: TRBJ2-3
V: TRBV4-3

CDR3: CASSSRVGAFF
DNA: TGTGCCAGCTCCTCTCGAGTAGGGGCTTTCTTT
length: 11
D: -
size: -
J: TRBJ1-1
V: TRBV18

CDR3: CASSVHPSGRSYEQYF
DNA: TGTGCCAGTAGTGTACATCCTAGCGGGAGGTCCTACGAGCAGTACTTC
length: 16
D: TRBD2
size: -
J: TRBJ2-7
V: TRBV19

CDR3: CASSLGLSLTTDTQYF
DNA: TGTGCCAGCAGCTTAGGGCTATCCCTTACCACAGATACGCAGTATTTT
length: 16
D: -
size: many
J: TRBJ2-3
V: TRBV7-2

CDR3: CSASGAGFGYTF
DNA: TGCAGTGCTAGTGGGGCAGGGTTTGGCTACACCTTC
length: 12
D: -
size: many
J: TRBJ1-2
V: TRBV20-1

CDR3: CASSQGTGNQETQYF
DNA: TGCGCCAGCAGCCAAGGGACTGGGAACCAAGAGACCCAGTACTTC
length: 15
D: -
size: -
J: TRBJ2-5
V: TRBV4-3